This entry lists 13 T cell receptor beta chains sequenced from one sample in a study of blood T cell repertoires in COVID-19. Assay used: immunoSEQ multiplex PCR; TCRdb lists only in-frame clones, some missing. The sample records about 160,000 clones, under 85% being singletons. The sequenced sample was peripheral blood. These receptors were collected from a man in his sixties or seventies with acute or convalescent COVID-19.

This clone was seen a single time. The genes are TRBV10-2 and TRBJ1-1; 12 bases agree with TRBD1. Per germline, CDR1 WSHSY and CDR2 SAAADI. V gave up 8 bases and J gave up 3 bases; unmatched junction bases: 4. The CDR3 sequence is 14 residues long. CDR3 region: CASRGQGADTEAFF. CDR3 coding DNA: TGCGCCAGCCGGGGACAGGGGGCGGACACTGAAGCTTTCTTT.

V gene TRBV9 combines with J gene TRBJ2-2; possible D gene TRBD1, 5 bases. CDR1 SGDLS and CDR2 YYNGEE come from the germline V gene. The V and J ends lost 0 bases and 0 bases respectively, with 12 bases between them. The CDR3 totals 17 residues. The CDR3 bases are TGTGCCAGCAGCGTAGGTGGTTGGACATCGAACACCGGGGAGCTGTTTTTT. Translating gives CASSVGGWTSNTGELFF. Supplemented by reference TRBV9 and TRBJ2-2, the full variable domain reads DSGVTQTPKHLITATGQRVTLRCSPRSGDLSVYWYQQSLDQGLQFLIQYYNGEERAKGNILERFSAQQFPDLHSELNLSSLELGDSALYFCASSVGGWTSNTGELFFGEGSRLTVL.

The chain employs TRBV9 and TRBJ2-3; D perhaps matches TRBD2 (6 bases). The germline V and J ends were trimmed by 2 bases and 4 bases, with 11 bases remaining between them. CDR1 and CDR2 (germline): SGDLS, YYNGEE. The CDR3 has 14 amino acids. Here the CDR3 reads CASSVRLGSDTQYF. DNA of the CDR3: TGTGCCAGCAGCGTTCGACTAGGATCAGATACGCAGTATTTT. The full variable domain, its missing parts supplied by reference TRBV9 and TRBJ2-3, is DSGVTQTPKHLITATGQRVTLRCSPRSGDLSVYWYQQSLDQGLQFLIQYYNGEERAKGNILERFSAQQFPDLHSELNLSSLELGDSALYFCASSVRLGSDTQYFGPGTRLTVL.

The rearrangement uses TRBV11-3 and TRBJ1-1, with 8 nucleotides matching TRBD1. V trimming: 5 bases; J trimming: 8 bases; junction bases outside the gene matches: 7. This CDR3 spans 13 amino acids. Germline lookup yields CDR1 SGHNT and CDR2 YENEEA. In DNA form, the CDR3 reads TGTGCCAGCAGCCCGTTCCGGGACAGGGAAGCTTTCTTT. It translates to CASSPFRDREAFF.

This clone was found once. This chain joins TRBV27 and TRBJ1-5; 7 bases are a match to TRBD1. Germline CDR1 is MNHEY and CDR2 is SMNVEV (reference sequence). The CDR3 spans 14 residues. V shed 2 bases, J shed 8 bases, and the junction held 6 bases outside the gene matches. CDR3 sequence: CASSLRTGGEPQHF. For the CDR3, the DNA is TGTGCCAGCAGTTTACGGACAGGAGGAGAGCCCCAGCATTTT.

V gene TRBV7-9 combines with J gene TRBJ2-5; the match to TRBD1 covers 7 bases. There are 14 residues in the CDR3. In germline, CDR1 is SEHNR, CDR2 FQNEAQ (reference sequence). V gave up 5 bases and J gave up 7 bases; unmatched junction bases: 10. DNA of the CDR3: TGTGCCAGCAGCCCTTTGACAGGGCCTCTGACCCAGTACTTC. This gives the protein CASSPLTGPLTQYF.

This clone has just a few counts. V gene TRBV6-1 combines with J gene TRBJ1-3; 7 nucleotides line up with TRBD1. This CDR3 is built from 16 residues. Germline trimming cut 3 bases from V and 0 bases from J; bases unmatched to any gene: 5. CDR1 is MNHNS and CDR2 is SASEGT in the germline V gene. CDR3 amino acids: CASSDLHRGSGNTIYF. DNA for the CDR3: TGTGCCAGCAGTGATCTCCACAGGGGCTCTGGAAACACCATATATTTT.

This clone came up many times. This chain links TRBV20-1 with TRBJ2-3; 7 nucleotides line up with TRBD2. With V trimmed by 3 bases and J by 1 base, 4 bases remained unmatched. From germline, CDR1 is DFQATT and CDR2 SNEGSKA (reference sequence). This CDR3 region has 14 residues. This chain's CDR3 is CSASSSGGTDTQYF. The CDR3 DNA is TGCAGTGCTAGTTCCAGCGGGGGCACAGATACGCAGTATTTT.

The chain combines TRBV3-1 (or the pseudogene TRBV3-2) with TRBJ2-1, with D tentatively TRBD2 (6 bases). The V gene's germline CDR1 is LGHDT and CDR2 YNNKEL (reference sequence). CDR3 length equals 13 residues. Trimming removed 3 bases at V and 10 bases at J, with 13 bases between. CDR3 amino acids: CASSQGLSWEQFF. CDR3 nucleotides: TGTGCCAGCAGCCAGGGACTTTCGTGGGAGCAGTTCTTC.

This sequence joins TRBV4-3 and TRBJ2-6; 7 bases align to TRBD1. Germline V lookup: CDR1 LGHNA, CDR2 YSLEER. The V and J ends lost 1 base and 0 bases, in that order; junction bases with no gene match: 3. There are 17 residues in the CDR3. In DNA form, the CDR3 reads TGCGCCAGCAGCCAAGGACAGGGCCTCTCTGGGGCCAACGTCCTGACTTTC. Protein product: CASSQGQGLSGANVLTF.

The sample holds one count of this clone. The gene calls are TRBV28 and TRBJ1-2; no reliable D call. Trimming took off 2 bases at V and 4 bases at J, with 5 bases between the two ends. The CDR3 spans 12 residues. Germline assignment: CDR1 MDHEN and CDR2 SYDVKM. The CDR3 DNA reads TGTGCCAGCAGTTTACGTAGCTATGGCTACACCTTC. Protein: CASSLRSYGYTF.

The J gene is TRBJ1-1, the V gene TRBV7-3; 7 bases match TRBD1. The CDR3 has 15 amino acids. Germline CDR1 reads SGHTA; CDR2 reads FQGTGA. V lost 5 bases to trimming and J lost 0 bases; unmatched junction nucleotides: 6. The CDR3 DNA reads TGTGCCAGCAGCGGAACCGGGACAGTGAACACTGAAGCTTTCTTT. This sequence encodes CASSGTGTVNTEAFF.

The V call is TRBV28, the J call TRBJ1-2; D perhaps matches TRBD1 (6 bases). The CDR3 contains 16 residues. Germline V gives CDR1 MDHEN, CDR2 SYDVKM. With 3 bases removed from V and 4 bases from J, the gap between germline ends came to 18 bases. The CDR3 nucleotides read TGTGCCAGCAGTTTCCATCCCCCGGACAGATTCTATGGCTACACCTTC. Encoded protein: CASSFHPPDRFYGYTF.